Each of the 27 T cell receptor beta chains below was sequenced from the same sample in a study of metastatic and nonmetastatic thyroid tumors. TCRdb re-analyzed the PCR reads using MiXCR. The sample lists around 20,000 clones; approximately 23% were seen once. All patients reached thyroid surgery having received no treatment beforehand. The specimen was tumor tissue. These receptors were collected from a female donor with papillary thyroid cancer or a benign thyroid nodule (not recorded which). Some clones in this sample may be carry-over from other donors' samples.

The chain couples TRBV4-3 to TRBJ2-1, with TRBD2 matching over 7 bases. This CDR3 has 14 residues. Trimming removed 9 bases from V and 8 bases from J; junction bases left unmatched: 13. The germline gives CDR1 LGHNA, CDR2 YSLEER. The CDR3 region is CARSFREDRDEQFF. As DNA, the CDR3 is TGCGCCAGAAGCTTCCGGGAGGACCGGGATGAGCAGTTCTTC.

This clone has only a few counts. The chain links TRBV20-1 to TRBJ1-5; 9 nucleotides match TRBD1. Looked up from germline, CDR1 is DFQATT and CDR2 is SNEGSKA (reference sequence). J gave up 0 bases and V 4 bases, and 7 bases lay outside the gene matches. This CDR3 is 16 amino acids long. The CDR3 region has the DNA TGCAGTGCTACCACACAGGGGGCAGGTAGCAATCAGCCCCAGCATTTT. Its protein is CSATTQGAGSNQPQHF.

The V gene is TRBV9, the J gene TRBJ1-6; 9 positions agree with TRBD1. This CDR3 spans 16 amino acids. Trimming removed 0 bases from V and 6 bases from J; junction bases left unmatched: 4. Germline CDR1 and CDR2: SGDLS and YYNGEE. CDR3 DNA: TGTGCCAGCAGCGTAGAGGGACAGGGTGGTAATTCACCCCTCCACTTT. Encoded protein: CASSVEGQGGNSPLHF.

This clone is categorized as medium-sized. The chain links TRBV20-1 to TRBJ2-3; 12 nucleotides align to TRBD2. The V and J ends lost 1 base and 0 bases, in that order; junction bases with no gene match: 5. The length of the CDR3 is 17 residues. The germline CDR1 and CDR2 sequences are DFQATT and SNEGSKA (reference sequence). As DNA, the CDR3 is TGCAGTGCTAGAGGACTAGCGGGAGTTTTTAGCACAGATACGCAGTATTTT. It translates to CSARGLAGVFSTDTQYF.

This clone was seen just once. The chain couples TRBV20-1 to TRBJ2-7; D might be TRBD1 or TRBD2, each matching 5 bases. V gave up 3 bases and J gave up 4 bases, with 19 bases separating them. The CDR3 totals 15 residues. CDR1 DFQATT and CDR2 SNEGSKA come from the germline V gene (reference sequence). CDR3 protein: CSASAGTENWYEQYF. The DNA for the CDR3 is TGCAGTGCTAGTGCCGGGACCGAGAATTGGTACGAGCAGTACTTC.

Ten or more counts support this clone. V and J are TRBV19 and TRBJ2-7; 8 bases align to TRBD1. This CDR3 has 16 amino acids. Trimming cost V 5 bases and J 4 bases; bases outside gene matches: 13. Germline V CDR1 and CDR2: LNHDA, SQIVND (reference sequence). CDR3 amino acids: CASSPTDRGLGYEQYF. The CDR3 bases are TGTGCCAGTAGTCCTACCGACAGGGGACTTGGGTACGAGCAGTACTTC.

The chain employs TRBV20-1 and TRBJ1-1; perhaps TRBD1 as D (6 bases). The ends were cut back, 3 bases at V and 5 bases at J, with 16 bases in the middle. The germline gives CDR1 DFQATT, CDR2 SNEGSKA (reference sequence). The CDR3 loop spans 14 amino acids. CDR3 in DNA: TGCAGTGCTAGGGGTCAACAGGGTAAAACTGAAGCTTTCTTT. Protein product: CSARGQQGKTEAFF.

The chain uses TRBV12-3 or TRBV12-4 and TRBJ2-3; 16 bases are shared with TRBD2. Trimming removed 6 bases from V and 4 bases from J; junction bases left unmatched: 10. The CDR3 extends over 18 amino acids. CDR3 amino acids: CASSQGTSGRAGADTQYF. The CDR3 region has the DNA TGTGCCAGCAGCCAGGGGACTAGCGGGAGGGCCGGTGCAGATACGCAGTATTTT.

The chain couples TRBV6-1 to TRBJ1-4; 7 bases fit TRBD1. Germline V gene data show CDR1 as MNHNS and CDR2 as SASEGT. The CDR3 spans 14 residues. The ends lost 6 bases at V and 6 bases at J; junction bases unmatched: 7. CDR3 sequence reads: CASRSAGGDEKLFF. The CDR3 DNA reads TGTGCCAGCAGGAGTGCAGGGGGAGATGAAAAACTGTTTTTT.

This clone was counted only a few times. CDR3 sequence: CSAGRASGRTDTQYF. The CDR3 DNA is TGCAGTGCTGGCCGCGCTAGCGGGCGCACAGATACGCAGTATTTT. The V call is TRBV20-1, the J call TRBJ2-3; TRBD2 matches 8 bases. CDR1 is DFQATT, CDR2 SNEGSKA, per germline (reference sequence). J was trimmed by 1 base and V by 5 bases; bases with no gene match: 8. CDR3 length: 15 amino acids.

The chain combines TRBV11-2 with TRBJ2-1, with 7 bases that match TRBD2. CDR1 is SGHAT and CDR2 is FQNNGV in the germline V gene. The CDR3 consists of 15 residues. V was pared by 4 bases and J by 6 bases, with 9 bases of the junction left unmatched. CDR3 nucleotides: TGTGCCAGCAGCTCGTTTGGGCCGGGGGGCAATGAGCAGTTCTTC. Its translation: CASSSFGPGGNEQFF.

Sample share makes this clone medium-sized. The J gene is TRBJ2-7, the V gene TRBV5-8; D perhaps matches TRBD2 (5 bases). The CDR3 runs 14 residues. Germline CDR1 and CDR2: SGHTS and YDEGEE. Trimming cost V 4 bases and J 5 bases, with 16 bases left between them. The CDR3 loop reads CASSPFMGSHEQYF. DNA of the CDR3: TGTGCCAGCAGCCCCTTTATGGGGAGCCACGAGCAGTACTTC.

This clone was counted between two and nine times. J is TRBJ2-6 and V is TRBV12-3 or TRBV12-4; D not certain. The CDR3 has 16 amino acids. V was pared by 1 base and J by 0 bases, with 7 bases between. CDR3 region: CASSLVAFSGANVLTF. The CDR3 DNA reads TGTGCCAGCAGTTTAGTGGCCTTCTCTGGGGCCAACGTCCTGACTTTC.

This clone was counted ten times or more. V and J are TRBV10-3 and TRBJ1-2, with TRBD1 matching over 12 bases. After removal of 6 bases from V and 4 bases from J, the junction contained 3 bases not matched to a gene. The germline V gene has CDR1 ENHRY and CDR2 SYGVKD. The CDR3 has 14 residues. CDR3 protein: CAIRGTGGGYGYTF. The CDR3 DNA sequence: TGTGCCATCAGAGGGACAGGGGGCGGCTATGGCTACACCTTC.

The chain combines TRBV20-1 with TRBJ1-3; D remains unclear. The CDR3 length is 15 residues. CDR1 is DFQATT, CDR2 SNEGSKA, per germline (reference sequence). V gave up 2 bases and J gave up 0 bases, with 11 bases separating them. CDR3: CSARPRRGSGNTIYF. CDR3 bases: TGCAGTGCTAGACCCCGCCGGGGCTCTGGAAACACCATATATTTT.

The chain carries TRBV14 and TRBJ2-2; D is perhaps TRBD2 (5 bases). The V gene's germline CDR1 is SGHDN and CDR2 FVKESK. The CDR3 extends over 15 amino acids. V dropped 0 bases and J dropped 1 base, with 6 bases sitting between them. CDR3 DNA: TGTGCCAGCAGCCAAGAACTAGGGAACACCGGGGAGCTGTTTTTT. Amino acid sequence: CASSQELGNTGELFF. Full variable domain (rest looked up from reference TRBV14 and TRBJ2-2): EAGVTQFPSHSVIEKGQTVTLRCDPISGHDNLYWYRRVMGKEIKFLLHFVKESKQDESGMPNNRFLAERTGGTYSTLKVQPAELEDSGVYFCASSQELGNTGELFFGEGSRLTVL.

This clone was detected many times. The chain carries TRBV20-1 and TRBJ2-2; D call uncertain. Trimming removed 2 bases at V and 0 bases at J, with 4 bases between. The CDR3 sequence is 13 residues long. Germline CDR1 is DFQATT and CDR2 is SNEGSKA (reference sequence). The CDR3, as DNA: TGCAGTGCTAGACAGACGAACACCGGGGAGCTGTTTTTT. It is translated as CSARQTNTGELFF.

The CDR3 here is CSAPSGTSVMGGEQFF. As DNA, the CDR3 is TGCAGTGCTCCCTCCGGGACTAGCGTCATGGGGGGGGAGCAGTTCTTC. V gene TRBV20-1 combines with J gene TRBJ2-1; TRBD2 matches at 10 bases. With 5 bases clipped from V and 10 bases from J, the junction kept 17 bases outside the gene matches. Germline CDR1 and CDR2: DFQATT and SNEGSKA (reference sequence). This CDR3 spans 16 amino acids.

This chain connects TRBV11-1 to TRBJ2-1, with 13 positions matching TRBD2. Germline V lookup: CDR1 SGHAT, CDR2 FQDESV (reference sequence). The CDR3 extends over 17 amino acids. Trimming took 8 bases from V and 10 from J; bases not matched to a gene: 17. The CDR3, as DNA: TGTGCCAGCTCCGGACTAGCGGGAGTGGAGCGGAGTTACGAGCAGTTCTTC. Protein: CASSGLAGVERSYEQFF.

V gene TRBV20-1 combines with J gene TRBJ2-3, with 9 bases identical to TRBD2. The CDR3 is made up of 16 amino acids. The ends lost 1 base at V and 4 bases at J; junction bases unmatched: 9. CDR1 is DFQATT and CDR2 is SNEGSKA in the germline V gene (reference sequence). The CDR3 here is CSARGTSDIGADTQYF. CDR3 DNA sequence: TGCAGTGCTAGAGGGACTAGCGATATAGGCGCAGATACGCAGTATTTT.

This clone appeared a few times. The junction departs from the called germline gene at one end, perhaps through a read error. This chain joins TRBV6-2 or TRBV6-3 and TRBJ2-7; D gene uncertain. From germline, CDR1 is MNHEY and CDR2 SVGEGT. CDR3 length: 14 amino acids. CDR3 in DNA: TGTGCCAGCAGTTCACAGCGTAGCTCCTACGAGCAATACTTC. Translated: CASSSQRSSYEQYF.

By sample share, this clone is medium-sized. The rearrangement uses TRBV11-3 and TRBJ1-1; possibly TRBD1 for D (6 bases). The ends were cut back, 1 base at V and 3 bases at J, with 9 bases in the middle. Germline CDR1 SGHNT, CDR2 YENEEA. The CDR3 is 14 residues long. The CDR3 nucleotides read TGTGCCAGCAGCTTAGGGGGGCTCCACACTGAAGCTTTCTTT. Its translation: CASSLGGLHTEAFF. The complete variable domain, with remaining parts taken from reference TRBV11-3 and TRBJ1-1, reads EAGVVQSPRYKIIEKKQPVAFWCNPISGHNTLYWYLQNLGQGPELLIRYENEEAVDDSQLPKDRFSAERLKGVDSTLKIQPAELGDSAVYLCASSLGGLHTEAFFGQGTRLTVV.

This clone appeared many times. The chain is built from TRBV20-1 and TRBJ2-3; D is ambiguous. V was cut by 0 bases and J by 0 bases, with 16 bases left in between. Per the germline V gene, CDR1 is DFQATT and CDR2 is SNEGSKA (reference sequence). CDR3 size: 17 residues. The CDR3 spells CSARDPSWQASTDTQYF. CDR3 sequence (DNA): TGCAGTGCTAGAGATCCGTCTTGGCAGGCTAGCACAGATACGCAGTATTTT.

This clone occurred a few times. One end of the junction fails to match germline, which may point to a read error. The V and J genes are TRBV6-1 and TRBJ2-3; a weak D match, TRBD1 (6 bases). Germline V lookup: CDR1 MNHNS, CDR2 SASEGT. This CDR3 has 16 amino acids. The CDR3 spells CASSERMGRGTYTQYF. CDR3 coding DNA: TGTGCCAGCAGTGAAAGAATGGGCAGGGGCACATATACGCAGTATTTT.

As concerns this clone: At one end the junction does not follow the germline gene, possibly because of a read error. The chain links TRBV4-2 to TRBJ2-3; 7 positions agree with TRBD2. This CDR3 is built from 17 residues. Germline V lookup: CDR1 LGHNA, CDR2 YNFKEQ. In nucleotides, the CDR3 is TGTGCCAGCAGCCCCGGGACTATCGGCCGTAGCACAGATACACAGTATTTT. This gives the protein CASSPGTIGRSTDTQYF.

A few counts support this clone. This chain joins TRBV29-1 and TRBJ2-1; TRBD2 is a possible D gene (5 bases). The CDR3 is made up of 16 amino acids. V was cut by 3 bases and J by 2 bases, with 17 bases left in between. Germline assignment: CDR1 SQVTM and CDR2 ANQGSEA. In nucleotides, the CDR3 is TGCAGCGTTGAGTATATCCGTAGCGCGACCTACAATGAGCAGTTCTTC. Residues: CSVEYIRSATYNEQFF.

In its sample, this clone is medium-sized. This rearrangement joins TRBV6-1 to TRBJ2-3; 7 bases fit TRBD2. The CDR3 totals 14 residues. With V trimmed by 5 bases and J by 2 bases, 4 bases remained unmatched. Germline V lookup: CDR1 MNHNS, CDR2 SASEGT. The CDR3 DNA sequence: TGTGCCAGCAGTTGGCGGGGGACCACAGATACGCAGTATTTT. This sequence encodes CASSWRGTTDTQYF.